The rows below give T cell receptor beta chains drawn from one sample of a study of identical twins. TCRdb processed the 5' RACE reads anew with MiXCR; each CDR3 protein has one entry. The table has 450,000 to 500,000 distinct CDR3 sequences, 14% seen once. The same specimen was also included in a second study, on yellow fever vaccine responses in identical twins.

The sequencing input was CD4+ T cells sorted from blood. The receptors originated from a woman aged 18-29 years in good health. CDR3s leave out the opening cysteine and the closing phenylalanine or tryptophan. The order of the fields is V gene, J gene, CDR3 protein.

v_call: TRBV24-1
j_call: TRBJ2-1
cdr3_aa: ATEGTDRYNEQF

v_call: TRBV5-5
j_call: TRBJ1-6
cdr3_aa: ASSLAEGVPQTPLH

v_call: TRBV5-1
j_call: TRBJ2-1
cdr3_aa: ASSLAGSGDLYNEQF

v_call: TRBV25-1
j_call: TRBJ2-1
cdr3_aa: ASSELSLGTGVNEQF

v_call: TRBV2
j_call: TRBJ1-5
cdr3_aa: ASSGGQGDNQPQH

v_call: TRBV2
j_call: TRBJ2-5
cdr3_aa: ASSLNRGRQETQY

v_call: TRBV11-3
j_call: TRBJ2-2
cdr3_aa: ASSLAPQTGVVRELF

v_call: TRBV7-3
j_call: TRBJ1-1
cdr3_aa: ASSLEGRRAF

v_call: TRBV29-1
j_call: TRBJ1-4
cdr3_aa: SVVRGQSEKLF

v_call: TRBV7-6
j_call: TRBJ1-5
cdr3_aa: ASSGGNSTGTGEIGCNQPQH

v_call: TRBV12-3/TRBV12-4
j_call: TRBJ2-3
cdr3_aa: ASSISRDFLNTQY

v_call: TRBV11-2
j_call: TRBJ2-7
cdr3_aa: ASSSRRLAGGSFLYEQY

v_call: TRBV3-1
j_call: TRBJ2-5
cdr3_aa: ASRMGLAVQETQY

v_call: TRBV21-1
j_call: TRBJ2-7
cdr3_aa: ASSISGHGAYEQY

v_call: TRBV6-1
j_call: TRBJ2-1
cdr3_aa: ASTGAADEQF

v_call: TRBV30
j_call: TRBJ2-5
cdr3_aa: AWTPKGETQY

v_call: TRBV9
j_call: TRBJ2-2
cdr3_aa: ASGLMNTGELF

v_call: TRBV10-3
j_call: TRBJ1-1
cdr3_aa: AISEFSQGGEAF

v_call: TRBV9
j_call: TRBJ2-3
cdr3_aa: ASSATGRPDTQY

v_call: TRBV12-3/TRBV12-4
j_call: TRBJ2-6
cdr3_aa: ASSRGTGISSGANVLT

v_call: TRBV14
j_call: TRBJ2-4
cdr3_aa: ASSLRTGLSDIQY

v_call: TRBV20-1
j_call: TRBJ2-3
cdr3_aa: SAPRGNTDTQY

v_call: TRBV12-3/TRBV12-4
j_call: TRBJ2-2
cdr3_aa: ASSLGDRAPGELF

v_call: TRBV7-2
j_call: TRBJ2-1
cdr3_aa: ASSFGGGSSNEQF